The entry below describes one T cell receptor (beta chain). Its antigen is currently unknown. The same CDR3 can be traced to other DNA sequences in this sample. This sample is drawn from a study of cytomegalovirus exposure and HLA in healthy donors. Study observations and caveats: Indistinguishable V segments such as TRBV6-2 and TRBV6-3 were excluded. When analyzed later, the rates of TCR association showed variation by HLA locus, with DRB1 the most and HLA-C the fewest. Overall, roughly 170 TCR beta chains were annotated as cytomegalovirus-associated.

V was cut by 0 bases and J by 2 bases, with 12 bases left in between. CDR1 and CDR2 from the germline V gene are PRHDT and FYEKMQ (reference sequence). CDR3 size: 16 residues. Use of 60 Vbeta and 13 Jbeta primers characterized the PCR. Here immunoSEQ multiplex PCR was the method, and the copy in TCRdb shows in-frame clones only, minus some. There are over 45,000 clones in the sample; around 80% occur only once, and around 2.5% lies in the top ten. Material: PBMCs. This chain connects TRBV13 to TRBJ2-3; possibly TRBD2 for D (5 bases). This sequence was found in a boy between 10 and 17 years old in good health and CMV-seropositive. The CDR3 sequence is CASSLGPAALTDTQYF. DNA for the CDR3: TGTGCCAGCAGCTTAGGCCCAGCGGCCCTCACAGATACGCAGTATTTT.